The 25 T cell receptor beta chains below were found in one sample sequenced in a study of blood T cells in healthy people across ages. It was with a sample-barcoded 5' primer and a J-beta primer mix that a second PCR of roughly 7 to 12 cycles was run. Each CDR3 protein gets one entry after TCRdb re-called the 5' RACE reads with MiXCR. The repertoire holds 850,000 to 1,300,000 distinct CDR3 sequences, with less than 50% as singletons. The sample comprised blood. The origin of the receptors is a woman between 55 and 75 years old in good health.

V and J are TRBV7-3 and TRBJ2-1; 12 positions agree with TRBD1. The germline V gene encodes CDR1 SGHTA and CDR2 FQGTGA. J gave up 0 bases and V 1 base, and 1 base lay outside the gene matches. This CDR3 is built from 17 residues. CDR3 nucleotide sequence: TGTGCCAGCAGCTTAATGGGACAGGGGGCCTCCTACAATGAGCAGTTCTTC. Translating gives CASSLMGQGASYNEQFF.

A single count supports this clonotype. J is TRBJ2-4 and V is TRBV20-1; 7 bases are shared with TRBD1. Near its end, the DNA agrees better with TRBJ2-7, so the J call may be wrong. This CDR3 is built from 13 residues. Per the germline V gene, CDR1 is DFQATT and CDR2 is SNEGSKA (reference sequence). CDR3 sequence (DNA): TGCAGTGCTAGCAAGACAGGGAACTTCGAGCAGTACTTC. Translation gives CSASKTGNFEQYF.

J is TRBJ1-2 and V is TRBV6-2 or TRBV6-3; no firm D call. CDR3 length: 14 residues. Trimming pared 6 bases from V and 1 base from J, leaving 12 bases between. Germline V gives CDR1 MNHEY, CDR2 SVGEGT. The DNA for the CDR3 is TGTGCCAGCAGGCGCTCTGCCGATAACTATGGCTACACCTTC. This encodes CASRRSADNYGYTF.

The chain uses TRBV5-1 and TRBJ2-7; 7 bases line up with TRBD2. In germline, CDR1 is SGHRS, CDR2 YFSETQ. CDR3 length equals 15 residues. Losses at the gene ends were 4 bases for V and 0 bases for J; bases not matched to a gene: 7. This CDR3 is CASSHSGGSSYEQYF. The CDR3 DNA reads TGCGCCAGCAGCCATTCTGGCGGGAGCTCCTACGAGCAGTACTTC.

This clonotype was observed a handful of times. This chain connects TRBV25-1 to TRBJ2-5; D remains ambiguous. The germline CDR1 and CDR2 sequences are MGHDK and SYGVNS. The V gene lost 1 base and the J gene lost 4 bases, with 13 bases spanning the gap. This CDR3 comprises 15 residues. As DNA, the CDR3 is TGTGCCAGCAGTGAATGGAACGGTCAGAGAGAGACCCAGTACTTC. Its translation: CASSEWNGQRETQYF.

The V and J genes are TRBV29-1 and TRBJ2-5; a weak D match, TRBD1 (5 bases). This CDR3 is 14 amino acids long. Germline CDR1 reads SQVTM; CDR2 reads ANQGSEA. The V and J ends lost 3 bases and 5 bases respectively, with 16 bases between them. The CDR3 DNA reads as TGCAGCGTTGATCGCTCAGGGTTCGGCGAGACCCAGTACTTC. This codes for CSVDRSGFGETQYF.

In the case of this clonotype: A read error may produce the germline difference seen at one junction end. The V and J genes are TRBV4-1 and TRBJ2-1; D might be TRBD1 or TRBD2, each matching 5 bases. The CDR3 totals 13 residues. Germline V gives CDR1 MGHRA, CDR2 YSYEKL. The CDR3 spells CANSPGRYNEQFF. CDR3 DNA sequence: TGCGCCAACAGCCCGGGACGCTACAATGAGCAGTTCTTC.

This clonotype was detected only a few times. The V call is TRBV5-1, the J call TRBJ2-6; 10 nucleotides line up with TRBD1. The CDR3 has 17 amino acids. V lost 4 bases and J lost 4; bases outside the gene matches: 8. Germline assignment: CDR1 SGHRS and CDR2 YFSETQ. The CDR3 nucleotides read TGCGCCAGCAGCATACCGGGACAGGGGAAGGGGGCCAACGTCCTGACTTTC. This sequence encodes CASSIPGQGKGANVLTF.

On this clonotype itself: A single base separates this from a much larger clone, so it may be a read error. The rearrangement joins TRBV2 to TRBJ2-3; 8 positions agree with TRBD1. The CDR3 length is 15 residues. Germline V gene sequence: CDR1 SNHLY, CDR2 FYNNEI. With 4 bases clipped from V and 2 bases from J, the junction kept 5 bases outside the gene matches. CDR3 sequence reads: CASSGWQGATDTQYF. The CDR3 DNA is TGTGCCAGCAGTGGATGGCAGGGGGCCACAGATACGCAGTATTTT. The variable domain in full, completed from reference TRBV2 and TRBJ2-3, reads EPEVTQTPSHQVTQMGQEVILRCVPISNHLYFYWYRQILGQKVEFLVSFYNNEISEKSEIFDDQFSVERPDGSNFTLKIRSTKLEDSAMYFCASSGWQGATDTQYFGPGTRLTVL.

This clonotype was seen more than once but under ten times. This sequence joins TRBV12-3 or TRBV12-4 and TRBJ1-2, with 7 nucleotides matching TRBD1. Trimming removed 5 bases from V and 2 bases from J; junction bases left unmatched: 8. The CDR3 totals 15 residues. Here the CDR3 reads CASSPSPGGNYGYTF. The CDR3, as DNA: TGTGCCAGCAGTCCCTCACCAGGGGGGAACTATGGCTACACCTTC.

The V call is TRBV6-5, the J call TRBJ1-1; D unclear. This CDR3 spans 18 amino acids. V was pared by 0 bases and J by 0 bases, with 17 bases between. The germline gives CDR1 MNHEY, CDR2 SVGAGI. The CDR3 DNA is TGTGCCAGCAGTTACTCGAAACTGGGCACCCGAATGAACACTGAAGCTTTCTTT. Translation gives CASSYSKLGTRMNTEAFF.

The genes are TRBV4-1 and TRBJ2-3; a weak D match, TRBD2 (5 bases). The CDR3 is 17 residues long. CDR1 and CDR2 (germline): MGHRA, YSYEKL. Trimming removed 1 base from V and 0 bases from J, with 14 bases in between. This CDR3 is CASSQAATDSSTDTQYF. CDR3 bases: TGCGCCAGCAGCCAAGCAGCTACGGACTCTAGCACAGATACGCAGTATTTT.

The CDR3 bases are TGTGCCAGCAGTCGCCGACGAGCGGGAGGAAATGAGCAGTTCTTC. The encoded protein is CASSRRRAGGNEQFF. The chain links TRBV6-5 to TRBJ2-1, with TRBD2 identical over 9 bases. CDR3 length: 15 residues. CDR1 and CDR2 from the germline V gene are MNHEY and SVGAGI. The ends lost 5 bases at V and 7 bases at J; junction bases unmatched: 9.

The rearrangement links TRBV6-1 to TRBJ2-1; the D gene could be TRBD1 or TRBD2 (5 bases each). The CDR3 has 14 amino acids. V lost 7 bases to trimming and J lost 7 bases, with 17 bases between them. Per germline, CDR1 MNHNS and CDR2 SASEGT. The CDR3 coding sequence is TGTGCCAGCATGGAAAGGGACCCAGAAAATGAGCAGTTCTTC. Amino acid sequence: CASMERDPENEQFF.

This rearrangement joins TRBV30 to TRBJ2-7; D remains ambiguous. The J call may be wrong; the DNA end is better matched by TRBJ2-5. Germline-derived CDR1 and CDR2 are GTSNPN and SVGIG (reference sequence). The CDR3 runs to 11 residues. The CDR3 spells CAWSMKETQYF. The DNA of the CDR3 is TGTGCCTGGAGTATGAAGGAGACCCAGTACTTC.

This chain connects TRBV27 to TRBJ2-1; 11 bases are shared with TRBD2. V shed 5 bases, J shed 5 bases, and the junction held 8 bases outside the gene matches. The CDR3 length is 16 residues. Germline V gene sequence: CDR1 MNHEY, CDR2 SMNVEV (reference sequence). This CDR3 reads CASSPRLAGPHNEQFF. In DNA form, the CDR3 reads TGTGCCAGCAGTCCGCGACTAGCGGGGCCTCACAATGAGCAGTTCTTC.

The chain joins TRBV5-8 to TRBJ2-1, with 7 bases matching TRBD1. The J call may be faulty, since TRBJ2-7 better matches the DNA end. Germline lookup yields CDR1 SGHTS and CDR2 YDEGEE. This CDR3 is 15 amino acids long. CDR3 nucleotide sequence: TGTGCCAGCATGAGGGGGCTGAGCTCCTACAATGAGCAGTACTTC. This codes for CASMRGLSSYNEQYF.

This chain joins TRBV27 and TRBJ2-4, with TRBD2 matching 8 bases. TRBJ2-7 explains the end of the DNA better; the J call may be wrong. Germline lookup yields CDR1 MNHEY and CDR2 SMNVEV (reference sequence). The CDR3 has 14 residues. In DNA form, the CDR3 reads TGTGCCAGCAGTGCCTCGGGACTAGAATACGAGCAGTACTTC. It is translated as CASSASGLEYEQYF.

This clonotype came up a few times. J is TRBJ2-7 and V is TRBV4-1, with D maybe TRBD1 (6 bases). Looked up from germline, CDR1 is MGHRA and CDR2 is YSYEKL. Trimming shortened V by 0 bases and J by 9 bases, and 12 bases separated the two germline ends. The CDR3 length is 13 residues. The CDR3 coding sequence is TGCGCCAGCAGCCAAGATGAGGGGGACGGGCAGTACTTC. It translates to CASSQDEGDGQYF.

DNA of the CDR3: TGTGCCAGTGTGGACAGGGTCGGATCACCCCTCCACTTT. Amino acids: CASVDRVGSPLHF. The V and J genes are TRBV27 and TRBJ1-6; TRBD1 matches 8 bases. After removal of 9 bases from V and 10 bases from J, the junction contained 8 bases not matched to a gene. The CDR3 runs 13 residues. The germline V gene encodes CDR1 MNHEY and CDR2 SMNVEV (reference sequence).

This clonotype was counted only a few times. The CDR3, as DNA: TGTGCCAGCAGTTCAGGACCCCTCTTCTATGGCTACACCTTC. The encoded protein is CASSSGPLFYGYTF. The V call is TRBV28, the J call TRBJ1-2, with D uncertain. The germline V gene encodes CDR1 MDHEN and CDR2 SYDVKM. V was trimmed by 4 bases and J by 4 bases, leaving 13 bases between them. The CDR3 has 14 amino acids.

V is TRBV5-8 and J is TRBJ2-7; D remains unclear. With 5 bases removed from V and 8 bases from J, the gap between germline ends came to 23 bases. Germline assignment: CDR1 SGHTS and CDR2 YDEGEE. The CDR3 has 15 residues. CDR3 DNA sequence: TGTGCCAGCAGTAAGGCCGCCTCGGCGTACGTGAAGCAGTACTTC. Encoded protein: CASSKAASAYVKQYF. The variable domain in full, with the rest retrieved from reference TRBV5-8 and TRBJ2-7, is EAGVTQSPTHLIKTRGQQATLRCSPISGHTSVYWYQQALGLGLQFLLWYDEGEERNRGNFPPRFSGRQFPNYSSELNVNALELEDSALYLCASSKAASAYVKQYFGPGTRLTVT.

The V gene is TRBV10-2, the J gene TRBJ2-7; tentatively, D is TRBD2 (5 bases). The CDR3 runs to 14 residues. Looked up from germline, CDR1 is WSHSY and CDR2 is SAAADI. The germline V and J ends were trimmed by 6 bases and 5 bases, with 17 bases remaining between them. The CDR3 nucleotides are TGCGCCAGCAGCTCCTTAGGGAGTATCGACGAGCAGTACTTC. Encoded protein: CASSSLGSIDEQYF.

This clonotype occurred once. V and J are TRBV20-1 and TRBJ2-1; TRBD1 matches 7 bases. This CDR3 contains 11 residues. Germline loops: CDR1 DFQATT, CDR2 SNEGSKA (reference sequence). V gave up 4 bases and J gave up 15 bases; unmatched junction bases: 9. The CDR3 loop reads CSAISQGIGFF. CDR3 sequence (DNA): TGCAGTGCTATATCACAGGGGATCGGGTTCTTC.

This clonotype was counted only a few times. The chain couples TRBV27 to TRBJ2-3, with 7 bases identical to TRBD1. V trimming: 6 bases; J trimming: 2 bases; junction bases outside the gene matches: 8. This CDR3 has 15 amino acids. The germline gives CDR1 MNHEY, CDR2 SMNVEV (reference sequence). In DNA, the CDR3 is TGTGCCAGCAGCCCAGGACAGGCGTACACAGATACGCAGTATTTT. Amino acids: CASSPGQAYTDTQYF.